This TCR beta chain was recorded in a study of shared clonotypes between healthy human individuals. Remarks on this clone: No antigen is known for it.

Study-level findings and limits: There were few donors, and this limited the genetic and exposure-history diversity represented. It was the non-shared clonotypes that had lower generation probabilities than clonotypes shared by all four donors.

The germline CDR1 and CDR2 sequences are SGHDT and YYEEEE. The CDR3 consists of 16 residues. V gave up 7 bases and J gave up 4 bases, with 20 bases separating them. The authors' processing: With immunoSEQ giving junction-only sequences and no quality scores, filtering differed. This table comes from immunoSEQ multiplex PCR, and its TCRdb copy is limited to in-frame clones, with some not included. The DNA gave D and trimming, while V, J and clone size come from that table. The sample shows about 2.3 million clones, approximately 93% of them seen only once. The sequence came from a young man in good health. Some clones in this sample may be carry-over from other donors' samples. The chain carries TRBV5-6 and TRBJ1-4; D ambiguous. Source material: naive CD4+ T cells from PBMCs. Subset described: CD45RA+ positively selected. CDR3 region: CASDSPRTSSNEKLFF. The CDR3 DNA is TGTGCCAGCGATTCCCCCCGGACGTCGAGTAATGAAAAACTGTTTTTT.